What follows is one T cell receptor beta chain and its context. V lost 0 bases and J 0 bases, leaving 12 bases between the germline ends. The CDR3 is 16 amino acids. Germline V gives CDR1 SGHKS, CDR2 YYEKEE (reference sequence). These data come from a study of OX40 agonist ivuxolimab in advanced cancers. Only in-frame clones appear in the TCRdb table, and some are missing; sequencing was by immunoSEQ multiplex PCR. The sample lists tens of thousands of clones, just under 90% occurring once. The clonotype was recovered from an adult with an advanced solid tumor such as melanoma, head and neck, liver or kidney cancer. Sequencing was performed on CD4+ or CD8+ T cells sorted from blood, taken in a trial of the OX40 agonist ivuxolimab. J is TRBJ1-1 and V is TRBV5-5; D is unclear. The DNA of the CDR3 is TGTGCCAGCAGCTTGGCCGGCGGCAGGATGAACACTGAAGCTTTCTTT. Translating gives CASSLAGGRMNTEAFF. The full variable domain, completed using reference TRBV5-5 and TRBJ1-1, is DAGVTQSPTHLIKTRGQQVTLRCSPISGHKSVSWYQQVLGQGPQFIFQYYEKEERGRGNFPDRFSARQFPNYSSELNVNALLLGDSALYLCASSLAGGRMNTEAFFGQGTRLTVV.